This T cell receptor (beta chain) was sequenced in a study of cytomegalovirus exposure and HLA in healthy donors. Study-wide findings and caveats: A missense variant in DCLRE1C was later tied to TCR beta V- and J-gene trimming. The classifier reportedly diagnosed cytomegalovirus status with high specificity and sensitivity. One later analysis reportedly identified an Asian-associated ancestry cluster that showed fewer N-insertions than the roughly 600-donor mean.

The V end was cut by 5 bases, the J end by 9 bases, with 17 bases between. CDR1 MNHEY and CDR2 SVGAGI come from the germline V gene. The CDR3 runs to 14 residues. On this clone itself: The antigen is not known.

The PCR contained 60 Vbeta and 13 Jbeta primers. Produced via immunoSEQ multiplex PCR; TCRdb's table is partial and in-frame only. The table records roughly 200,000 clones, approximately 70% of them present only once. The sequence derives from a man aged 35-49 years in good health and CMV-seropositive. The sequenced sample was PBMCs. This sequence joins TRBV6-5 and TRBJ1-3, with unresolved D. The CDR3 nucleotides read TGTGCCAGCAGTGACCGGATGACGGCTAGCACCATATATTTT. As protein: CASSDRMTASTIYF.